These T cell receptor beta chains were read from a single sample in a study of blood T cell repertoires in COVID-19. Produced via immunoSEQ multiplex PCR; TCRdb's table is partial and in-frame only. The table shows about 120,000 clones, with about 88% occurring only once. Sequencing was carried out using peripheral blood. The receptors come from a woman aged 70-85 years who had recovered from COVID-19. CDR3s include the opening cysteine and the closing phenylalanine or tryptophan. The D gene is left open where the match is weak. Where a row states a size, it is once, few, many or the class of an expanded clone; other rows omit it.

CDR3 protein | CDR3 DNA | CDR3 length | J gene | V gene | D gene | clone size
CASSQDRGNYGYTF | TGTGCCAGCAGCCAGGACAGGGGGAACTATGGCTACACCTTC | 14 | TRBJ1-2 | TRBV3-1/TRBV3-2 | TRBD1 | .
CASSRGGDITDTQYF | TGTGCCAGCAGTAGAGGGGGAGACATCACAGATACGCAGTATTTT | 15 | TRBJ2-3 | TRBV27 | . | .
CASSYQGRGSSYNSPLHF | TGTGCCAGCAGCTACCAAGGAAGGGGAAGCTCCTATAATTCACCCCTCCACTTT | 18 | TRBJ1-6 | TRBV5-4 | . | few
CASSQDGALRREEKLFF | TGCGCCAGCAGCCAAGATGGGGCCCTTCGGCGGGAGGAAAAACTGTTTTTT | 17 | TRBJ1-4 | TRBV4-3 | . | .
CASSPDFDTYEQYF | TGCGCCAGCAGCCCCGACTTCGATACCTACGAGCAGTACTTC | 14 | TRBJ2-7 | TRBV4-3 | . | .
CASRDPQGGETQYF | TGCGCCAGCCGCGACCCGCAGGGAGGGGAGACCCAGTACTTC | 14 | TRBJ2-5 | TRBV5-1 | TRBD2 | .
CASSPQTLRGYGYTF | TGTGCCAGCTCACCGCAGACCCTTAGGGGCTATGGCTACACCTTC | 15 | TRBJ1-2 | TRBV18 | . | .
CASSYGQDGDEQFF | TGCGCCAGCAGTTACGGACAGGATGGGGATGAGCAGTTCTTC | 14 | TRBJ2-1 | TRBV5-1 | TRBD1 | .
CASSQVVAGELFF | TGCGCCAGCAGCCAAGTTGTCGCCGGGGAGCTGTTTTTT | 13 | TRBJ2-2 | TRBV4-3 | . | .
CASSPPGGSSYNEQFF | TGTGCCAGCAGCCCCCCGGGGGGGAGCTCCTACAATGAGCAGTTCTTC | 16 | TRBJ2-1 | TRBV28 | TRBD2 | .
CAIRLAGGLGNEQFF | TGTGCCATCAGACTAGCGGGGGGGCTTGGCAATGAGCAGTTCTTC | 15 | TRBJ2-1 | TRBV10-3 | TRBD2 | once
CAGSTSGPGVGTQYF | TGTGCCGGGTCGACTAGCGGGCCGGGGGTTGGTACGCAGTATTTT | 15 | TRBJ2-3 | TRBV7-9 | TRBD2 | .
CASSEPGQGASYEQYF | TGTGCCAGCAGTGAACCAGGACAGGGGGCCTCCTACGAGCAGTACTTC | 16 | TRBJ2-7 | TRBV6-1 | TRBD1 | .
CASRRGTANTGELFF | TGCGCCAGCAGGCGCGGGACAGCGAACACCGGGGAGCTGTTTTTT | 15 | TRBJ2-2 | TRBV5-1 | . | .
CASSNYRGNYGYTF | TGTGCCAGCAGTAACTATAGGGGGAACTATGGCTACACCTTC | 14 | TRBJ1-2 | TRBV28 | . | .
CASSLEGADTQYF | TGTGCCAGCAGCTTAGAGGGGGCAGATACGCAGTATTTT | 13 | TRBJ2-3 | TRBV7-8 | . | .
CASSQVYALALNTGELFF | TGCGCCAGCAGCCAAGTCTACGCCTTAGCCCTAAACACCGGGGAGCTGTTTTTT | 18 | TRBJ2-2 | TRBV4-1 | . | .